This is a list of T cell receptor beta chains from one sample in a study of T cells in Graves' hyperthyroidism and ophthalmopathy. TCRdb ran MiXCR on the multiplex PCR reads and lists one entry per CDR3 protein. The sample lists tens of thousands of distinct CDR3 sequences, about half occurring once. Sequencing was performed on blood. These receptors all come from a woman between 50 and 59 years old with Graves' ophthalmopathy. Both conserved end residues are part of each CDR3. The D gene is left open where the match is weak. For some rows the clone size is stated as once, few or many, or as a class when expanded; others skip it.

many	TRBV5-8	TRBJ1-6	.	CASSLGGLGPGRNSPLHF	TGTGCCAGCAGCTTGGGGGGGCTTGGGCCAGGACGTAATTCACCCCTCCACTTT
many	TRBV9	TRBJ2-2	.	CASSPSEVVGELFF	TGTGCCAGCAGCCCATCGGAGGTGGTCGGGGAGCTGTTTTTT
.	TRBV10-3	TRBJ2-2	.	CAISDSSERAGELFF	TGTGCCATCAGTGATAGTAGCGAAAGGGCCGGGGAGCTGTTTTTC
many	TRBV12-3/TRBV12-4	TRBJ1-1	TRBD1	CASSPTGMAEAFF	TGTGCCAGCAGTCCGACAGGGATGGCTGAAGCTTTCTTT
many	TRBV5-1	TRBJ2-4	TRBD2	CASSLDGGWNIQYF	TGCGCCAGCAGCTTGGACGGGGGGTGGAACATTCAGTACTTC
many	TRBV6-1	TRBJ1-2	TRBD1	CASRNPGTGGQGYTF	TGTGCCAGCAGGAACCCCGGGACAGGGGGCCAAGGCTACACCTTC
.	TRBV7-2	TRBJ1-6	TRBD1	CASSGRDRGHSPLHF	TGTGCCAGCAGCGGAAGGGACAGGGGGCATTCACCCCTCCACTTT
.	TRBV19	TRBJ2-7	.	CASSMVPSNEQCF	TGTGCCAGTAGTATGGTGCCTAGTAACGAGCAGTGCTTC
many	TRBV2	TRBJ2-2	.	CASSLDEVAGELFF	TGTGCCAGCTCCCTGGACGAGGTTGCCGGGGAGCTGTTTTTT
many	TRBV5-1	TRBJ2-5	.	CASSFARQETQYF	TGCGCCAGCAGCTTTGCTAGGCAAGAGACCCAGTACTTC
.	TRBV10-3	TRBJ1-5	.	CAISESFSNQPQHF	TGTGCCATCAGTGAGTCGTTCAGCAATCAGCCCCAGCATTTT
.	TRBV5-1	TRBJ2-1	TRBD1	CASTPGQGDTDTQFF	TGCGCCAGCACGCCGGGACAGGGGGACACAGATACGCAGTTCTTC
.	TRBV12-3/TRBV12-4	TRBJ2-6	.	CASNLRRRSGANVLTF	TGTGCCAGCAATTTGAGACGCCGCTCTGGGGCCAACGTCCTGACTTTC
many	TRBV6-5	TRBJ1-2	.	CASSLGLGFFGYTF	TGTGCCAGCAGCCTGGGACTGGGCTTCTTTGGCTACACCTTC
many	TRBV4-2	TRBJ2-1	TRBD2	CASSQAGTSGRFQFF	TGTGCCAGCAGCCAAGCCGGGACTAGCGGGAGATTCCAGTTCTTC
.	TRBV5-1	TRBJ1-2	.	CASSREGGRGYAF	TGCGCCAGCAGCCGTGAGGGCGGTCGGGGCTACGCCTTC
.	TRBV7-3	TRBJ1-2	.	CASSWTDYGYTF	TGCGCCAGCAGCTGGACAGACTATGGCTACACCTTC
medium-sized	TRBV6-1	TRBJ2-5	.	CASSEAETQYF	TGTGCCAGCAGTGAGGCGGAGACCCAGTACTTC
many	TRBV19	TRBJ2-7	TRBD1	CASSITTGYEQYF	TGTGCCAGTAGTATTACGACAGGGTACGAGCAGTACTTC
.	TRBV24-1	TRBJ1-1	.	CATRDSRGDTEAFF	TGTGCCACTAGGGACTCCAGGGGCGACACTGAAGCTTTCTTT
many	TRBV7-8	TRBJ2-3	.	CASSLAGSQYF	TGTGCCAGCAGCTTAGCGGGCTCGCAGTATTTT
many	TRBV28	TRBJ2-5	TRBD1	CASTRQGEQETQYF	TGTGCCAGCACTCGACAGGGAGAGCAAGAGACCCAGTACTTC
many	TRBV7-3	TRBJ2-2	TRBD2	CASSSTLAGGNTGELFF	TGTGCCAGCAGCTCCACTCTAGCGGGGGGAAACACCGGGGAGCTGTTTTTT
many	TRBV20-1	TRBJ1-5	.	CSARWSTASNQPQHF	TGCAGTGCTAGATGGAGTACAGCCAGCAATCAGCCCCAGCATTTT
many	TRBV4-2	TRBJ2-3	TRBD2	CASSQDLAGGTDTQYF	TGTGCCAGCAGCCAAGATCTAGCGGGAGGCACAGATACGCAGTATTTT
.	TRBV20-1	TRBJ2-2	TRBD1	CSASVHRDATGVGELFF	TGCAGTGCTAGTGTCCACCGGGACGCAACAGGGGTCGGGGAGCTGTTTTTT
.	TRBV19	TRBJ2-3	TRBD2	CASSRLAGGPDTQYF	TGTGCCAGTAGCAGGCTAGCGGGGGGGCCAGATACGCAGTATTTT
many	TRBV19	TRBJ2-1	.	CASSIARLVHNEQFF	TGTGCCAGTAGTATAGCCCGACTGGTTCACAATGAGCAGTTCTTC
many	TRBV3-1	TRBJ2-5	.	CASSQEKGVTQYF	TGTGCCAGCAGCCAAGAGAAGGGAGTGACCCAGTACTTC
many	TRBV20-1	TRBJ2-4	.	CSVRGPAGDQIQYF	TGCAGTGTAAGGGGGCCAGCGGGTGATCAGATTCAGTACTTC
.	TRBV5-1	TRBJ1-1	TRBD1	CASSSSGQGGQRAAFF	TGCGCCAGCAGCTCATCGGGACAGGGAGGACAGCGGGCGGCTTTCTTT
.	TRBV6-1	TRBJ2-1	.	CASSHVGSDNEQFF	TGTGCCAGCAGTCACGTAGGCAGTGACAATGAGCAGTTCTTC
.	TRBV12-3/TRBV12-4	TRBJ2-5	.	CASSFTDSNQPQYF	TGTGCCAGCAGTTTTACGGATAGCAATCAGCCCCAGTACTTC